This T cell receptor beta chain was captured in a study of blood T cell repertoires in COVID-19. Looking at the study overall: Samples came from the United States, Italy and Spain, spanning acute and convalescent COVID-19.

Assay: immunoSEQ multiplex PCR; the TCRdb copy retains only in-frame clones and omits some. In the table there are 170,000 or so clones, roughly 89% of which are singletons. Germline V gives CDR1 SGHTS, CDR2 YDEGEE. Trimming removed 1 base at V and 1 base at J, with 10 bases between. This CDR3 is built from 15 residues. The sample consisted of peripheral blood. V usage is TRBV5-8 and J usage is TRBJ2-3; D uncertain. The receptor comes from a woman in her 70s with COVID-19, enrolled during active disease. The CDR3 DNA sequence: TGTGCCAGCAGCTTGCGTCTTGTCGGCACAGATACGCAGTATTTT. Translation gives CASSLRLVGTDTQYF.